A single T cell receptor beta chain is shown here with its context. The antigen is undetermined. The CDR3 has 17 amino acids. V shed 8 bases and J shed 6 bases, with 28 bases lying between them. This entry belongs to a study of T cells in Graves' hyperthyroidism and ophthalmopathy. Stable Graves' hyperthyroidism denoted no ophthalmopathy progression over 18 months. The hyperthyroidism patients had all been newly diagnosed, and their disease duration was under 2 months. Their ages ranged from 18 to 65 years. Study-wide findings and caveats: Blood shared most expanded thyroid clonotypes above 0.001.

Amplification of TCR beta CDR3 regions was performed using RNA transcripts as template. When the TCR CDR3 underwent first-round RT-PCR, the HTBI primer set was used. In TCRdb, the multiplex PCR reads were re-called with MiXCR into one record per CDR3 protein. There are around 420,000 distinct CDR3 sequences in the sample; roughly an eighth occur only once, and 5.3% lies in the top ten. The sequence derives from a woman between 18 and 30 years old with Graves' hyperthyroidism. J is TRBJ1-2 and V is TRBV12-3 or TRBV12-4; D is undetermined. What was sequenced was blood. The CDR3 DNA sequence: TGTGCCAGCCGCCCCGCCGATGGAGGCTTCAGCCCCGATGGCTACACCTTC. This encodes CASRPADGGFSPDGYTF.